This is a list of T cell receptor beta chains from one sample in a study of technical replicates of blood from a few donors. The protocol was immunoSEQ multiplex PCR, while the TCRdb copy is restricted to in-frame clones and leaves out a portion. The sample records 76,000 or so clones, just over 85% being singletons. The sequencing sample was made of PBMCs. The receptors stem from a human donor in good health. Some clones in this sample may be carry-over from other donors' samples. Both conserved end residues are trimmed from each CDR3. The order of the fields is clone size, J gene, V gene, D gene, CDR3 protein. The D gene is left open where the match is weak. Clone size is stated in some rows and not others, as once, few, many or a class when expanded.

clone_size: .; j_call: TRBJ2-5; v_call: TRBV6-6; d_call: .; cdr3_aa: ASSVFQETQY
clone_size: few; j_call: TRBJ1-1; v_call: TRBV6-6; d_call: TRBD1; cdr3_aa: ASSFLQGGRTEAF
clone_size: .; j_call: TRBJ2-3; v_call: TRBV27; d_call: TRBD2; cdr3_aa: ASSLLAGTDTQY
clone_size: .; j_call: TRBJ2-2; v_call: TRBV6-1; d_call: .; cdr3_aa: ASKGPRNTRELF
clone_size: few; j_call: TRBJ2-3; v_call: TRBV7-8; d_call: TRBD2; cdr3_aa: ASSFISGSDTQY
clone_size: .; j_call: TRBJ2-5; v_call: TRBV9; d_call: TRBD1; cdr3_aa: ASSATEGPYRGFVETQY
clone_size: .; j_call: TRBJ2-1; v_call: TRBV10-1; d_call: TRBD1; cdr3_aa: ASSEFQGAYNEQF
clone_size: .; j_call: TRBJ1-1; v_call: TRBV14; d_call: TRBD1; cdr3_aa: ASSQIRTGGKGEAF
clone_size: .; j_call: TRBJ1-2; v_call: TRBV25-1; d_call: .; cdr3_aa: ASRAPNYGYT
clone_size: .; j_call: TRBJ1-2; v_call: TRBV2; d_call: TRBD1; cdr3_aa: ASNHDRVEGYT
clone_size: once; j_call: TRBJ2-1; v_call: TRBV19; d_call: .; cdr3_aa: ASSPEGAGRNEQF
clone_size: .; j_call: TRBJ2-1; v_call: TRBV9; d_call: TRBD1; cdr3_aa: ASSVQGVYNEQF
clone_size: .; j_call: TRBJ1-1; v_call: TRBV29-1; d_call: .; cdr3_aa: SGGGTKTEAF
clone_size: few; j_call: TRBJ2-2; v_call: TRBV29-1; d_call: .; cdr3_aa: SVGSPGAGTGELF
clone_size: .; j_call: TRBJ1-5; v_call: TRBV12-5; d_call: TRBD1; cdr3_aa: ASGKGQGAQPQH
clone_size: .; j_call: TRBJ2-7; v_call: TRBV19; d_call: .; cdr3_aa: ASTPTLFTGTHEQY
clone_size: .; j_call: TRBJ2-1; v_call: TRBV30; d_call: .; cdr3_aa: AQPITACSYNEQF
clone_size: .; j_call: TRBJ1-1; v_call: TRBV27; d_call: .; cdr3_aa: ASSRGAEAF
clone_size: .; j_call: TRBJ1-5; v_call: TRBV30; d_call: .; cdr3_aa: AWSVYNNQPQH
clone_size: .; j_call: TRBJ1-2; v_call: TRBV6-1; d_call: TRBD1; cdr3_aa: AIPGQGARAGYT
clone_size: .; j_call: TRBJ2-5; v_call: TRBV7-3; d_call: .; cdr3_aa: ASSSVSGFQETQY
clone_size: .; j_call: TRBJ1-5; v_call: TRBV6-6; d_call: TRBD1; cdr3_aa: ASNMDRVQPQH
clone_size: .; j_call: TRBJ2-1; v_call: TRBV7-3; d_call: TRBD1; cdr3_aa: ASSSGQGPYNEQF
clone_size: .; j_call: TRBJ2-5; v_call: TRBV10-3; d_call: .; cdr3_aa: AISESSETQY
clone_size: .; j_call: TRBJ2-3; v_call: TRBV25-1; d_call: .; cdr3_aa: ASSDNLAQY
clone_size: .; j_call: TRBJ2-3; v_call: TRBV19; d_call: .; cdr3_aa: ASSGTLSTDTQY
clone_size: once; j_call: TRBJ2-5; v_call: TRBV4-2; d_call: TRBD2; cdr3_aa: ASSQEVSSGGSSTQY
clone_size: .; j_call: TRBJ1-3; v_call: TRBV4-2; d_call: .; cdr3_aa: ASSQDDSSGNTIY
clone_size: .; j_call: TRBJ2-7; v_call: TRBV10-2; d_call: TRBD2; cdr3_aa: ASSGGLASYEQY
clone_size: few; j_call: TRBJ2-5; v_call: TRBV11-2; d_call: TRBD1; cdr3_aa: ASSLPGQQETQY
clone_size: .; j_call: TRBJ2-5; v_call: TRBV7-8; d_call: TRBD2; cdr3_aa: ASSLRPPTSGSGKTQY